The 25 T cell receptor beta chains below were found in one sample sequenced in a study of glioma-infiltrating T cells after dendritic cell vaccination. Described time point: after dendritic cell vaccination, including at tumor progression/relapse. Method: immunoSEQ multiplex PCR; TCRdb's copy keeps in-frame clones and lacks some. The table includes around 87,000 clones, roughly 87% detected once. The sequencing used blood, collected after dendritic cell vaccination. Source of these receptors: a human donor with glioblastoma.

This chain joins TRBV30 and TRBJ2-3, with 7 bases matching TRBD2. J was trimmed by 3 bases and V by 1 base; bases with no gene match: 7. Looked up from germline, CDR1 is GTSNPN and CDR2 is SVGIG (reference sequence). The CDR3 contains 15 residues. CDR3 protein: CAWSGGGGGTDTQYF. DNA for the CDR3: TGTGCCTGGAGTGGGGGAGGCGGGGGTACAGATACGCAGTATTTT.

The CDR3: CASSLDLRALAHF. CDR3 nucleotide sequence: TGTGCCAGCAGCCTCGACCTCAGGGCCCTTGCGCATTTT. The V call is TRBV7-2, the J call TRBJ1-5, with TRBD1 as a possible D gene (5 bases). The CDR3 runs 13 residues. The ends were cut back, 5 bases at V and 15 bases at J, with 20 bases in the middle. CDR1 SGHTA and CDR2 FQGNSA come from the germline V gene. Filled out from reference TRBV7-2 and TRBJ1-5, the complete variable domain reads GAGVSQSPSNKVTEKGKDVELRCDPISGHTALYWYRQSLGQGLEFLIYFQGNSAPDKSGLPSDRFSAERTGGSVSTLTIQRTQQEDSAVYLCASSLDLRALAHFGDGTRLSIL.

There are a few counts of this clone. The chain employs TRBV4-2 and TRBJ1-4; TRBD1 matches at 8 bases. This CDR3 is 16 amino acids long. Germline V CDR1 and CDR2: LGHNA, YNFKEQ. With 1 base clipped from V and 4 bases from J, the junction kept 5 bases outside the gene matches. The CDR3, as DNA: TGTGCCAGCAGCCAAGCCCCAGGGGGCAATAATGAAAAACTGTTTTTT. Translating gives CASSQAPGGNNEKLFF.

In DNA form, the CDR3 reads TGTGCCAGCAGTGAAAGAAGGGGCCAGGGGGCACGAGCTAATGAAAAACTGTTTTTT. Protein sequence: CASSERRGQGARANEKLFF. V usage is TRBV6-1 and J usage is TRBJ1-4; 8 bases agree with TRBD1. CDR1 is MNHNS and CDR2 is SASEGT in the germline V gene. J lost 3 bases, V lost 2 bases, and 14 bases had no gene match. This CDR3 is built from 19 residues.

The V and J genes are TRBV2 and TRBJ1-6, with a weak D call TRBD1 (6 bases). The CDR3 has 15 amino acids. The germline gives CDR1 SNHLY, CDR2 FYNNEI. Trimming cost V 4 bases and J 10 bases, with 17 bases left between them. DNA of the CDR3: TGTGCCAGCAGTGGTGGGGGGGGGCCCGGATCACCCCTCCACTTT. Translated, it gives CASSGGGGPGSPLHF.

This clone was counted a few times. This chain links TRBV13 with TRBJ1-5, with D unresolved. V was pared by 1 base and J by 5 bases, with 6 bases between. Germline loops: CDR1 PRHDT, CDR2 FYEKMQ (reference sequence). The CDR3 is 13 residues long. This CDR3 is CASSLDRDQPQHF. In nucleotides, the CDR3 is TGTGCCAGCAGCTTAGACAGAGATCAGCCCCAGCATTTT.

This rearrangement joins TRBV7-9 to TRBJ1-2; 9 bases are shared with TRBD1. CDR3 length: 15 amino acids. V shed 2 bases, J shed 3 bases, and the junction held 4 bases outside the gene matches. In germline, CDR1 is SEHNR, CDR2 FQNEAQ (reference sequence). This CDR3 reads CASSLKGQGDYGYTF. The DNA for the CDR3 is TGTGCCAGCAGCTTAAAGGGACAGGGAGACTATGGCTACACCTTC.

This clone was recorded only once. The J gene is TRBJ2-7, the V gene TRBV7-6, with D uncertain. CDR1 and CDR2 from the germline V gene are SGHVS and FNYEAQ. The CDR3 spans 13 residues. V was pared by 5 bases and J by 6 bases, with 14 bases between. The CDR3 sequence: CASSPSLFLEQYF. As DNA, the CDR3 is TGTGCCAGCAGCCCCAGTCTTTTTCTCGAGCAGTACTTC.

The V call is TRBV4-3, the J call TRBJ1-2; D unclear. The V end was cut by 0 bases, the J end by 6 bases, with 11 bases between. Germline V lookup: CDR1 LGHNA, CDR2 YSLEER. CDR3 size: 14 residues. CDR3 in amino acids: CASSQDRESNGYTF. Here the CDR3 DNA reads TGCGCCAGCAGCCAAGATAGGGAGTCGAATGGCTACACCTTC.

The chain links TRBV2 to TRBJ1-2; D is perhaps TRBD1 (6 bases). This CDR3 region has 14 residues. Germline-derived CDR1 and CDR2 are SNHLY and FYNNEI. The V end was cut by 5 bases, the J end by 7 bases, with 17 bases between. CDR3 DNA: TGTGCCAGCAGTCCCGGGCAGGGGAGAATTGGCTACACCTTC. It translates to CASSPGQGRIGYTF.

The CDR3 DNA is TGCGCCAGCAGCCCAGGAGTCGGCGGGGGAGCCCGGGATACGCAGTATTTT. Translation gives CASSPGVGGGARDTQYF. This rearrangement joins TRBV4-3 to TRBJ2-3; TRBD2 matches at 7 bases. Trimming removed 4 bases from V and 6 bases from J; junction bases left unmatched: 16. Germline V CDR1 and CDR2: LGHNA, YSLEER. This CDR3 is 17 amino acids long.

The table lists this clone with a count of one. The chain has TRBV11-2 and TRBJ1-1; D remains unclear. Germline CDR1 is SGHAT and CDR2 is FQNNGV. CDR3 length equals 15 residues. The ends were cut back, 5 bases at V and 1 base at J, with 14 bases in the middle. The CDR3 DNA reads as TGTGCCAGCAGCCGCCCAATAGCCGCGAACACTGAAGCTTTCTTT. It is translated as CASSRPIAANTEAFF.

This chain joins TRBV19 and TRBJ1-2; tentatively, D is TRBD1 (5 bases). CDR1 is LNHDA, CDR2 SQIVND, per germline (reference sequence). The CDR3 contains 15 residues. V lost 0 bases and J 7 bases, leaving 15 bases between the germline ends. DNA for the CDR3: TGTGCCAGTAGTATAGATCAGGGCAGGACGGTTGGCTACACCTTC. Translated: CASSIDQGRTVGYTF.

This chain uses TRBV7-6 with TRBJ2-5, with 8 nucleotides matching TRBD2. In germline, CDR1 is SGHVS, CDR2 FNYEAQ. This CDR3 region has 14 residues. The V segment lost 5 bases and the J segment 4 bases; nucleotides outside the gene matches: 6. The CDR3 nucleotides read TGTGCCAGCAGCCCCCCCGGGGGGGTAGAGACCCAGTACTTC. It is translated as CASSPPGGVETQYF.

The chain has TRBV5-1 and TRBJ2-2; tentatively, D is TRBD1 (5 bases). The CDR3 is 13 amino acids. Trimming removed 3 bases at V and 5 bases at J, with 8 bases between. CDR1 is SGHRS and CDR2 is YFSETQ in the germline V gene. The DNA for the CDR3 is TGCGCCAGCAGCTGGGGCGGTACCGGGGAGCTGTTTTTT. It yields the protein CASSWGGTGELFF.

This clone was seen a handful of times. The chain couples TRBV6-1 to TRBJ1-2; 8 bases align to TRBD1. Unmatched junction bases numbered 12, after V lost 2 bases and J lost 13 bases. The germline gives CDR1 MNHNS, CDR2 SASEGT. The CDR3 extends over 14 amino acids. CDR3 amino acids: CASSEIGTGSVGTF. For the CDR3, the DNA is TGTGCCAGCAGTGAAATTGGGACAGGTTCGGTGGGCACCTTC.

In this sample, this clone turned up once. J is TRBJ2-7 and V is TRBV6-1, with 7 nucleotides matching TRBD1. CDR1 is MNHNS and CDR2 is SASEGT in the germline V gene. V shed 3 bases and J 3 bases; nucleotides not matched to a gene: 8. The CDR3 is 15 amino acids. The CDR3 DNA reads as TGTGCCAGCAGTGAGGACAGGCAAACCAACTACGAGCAGTACTTC. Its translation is CASSEDRQTNYEQYF.

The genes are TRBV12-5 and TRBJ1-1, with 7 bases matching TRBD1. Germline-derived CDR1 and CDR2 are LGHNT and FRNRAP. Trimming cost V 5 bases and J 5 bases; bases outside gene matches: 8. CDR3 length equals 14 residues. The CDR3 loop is CASGRDSFSTEAFF. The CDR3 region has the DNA TGTGCTAGTGGTCGGGACAGTTTTAGTACTGAAGCTTTCTTT.

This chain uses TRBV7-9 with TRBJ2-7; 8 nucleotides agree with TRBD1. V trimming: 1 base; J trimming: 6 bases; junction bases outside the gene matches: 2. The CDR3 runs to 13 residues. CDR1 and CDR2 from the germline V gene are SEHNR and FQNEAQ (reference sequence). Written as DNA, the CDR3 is TGTGCCAGCAGCTTAGGGACAGGGAGCGAGCAGTACTTC. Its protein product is CASSLGTGSEQYF.

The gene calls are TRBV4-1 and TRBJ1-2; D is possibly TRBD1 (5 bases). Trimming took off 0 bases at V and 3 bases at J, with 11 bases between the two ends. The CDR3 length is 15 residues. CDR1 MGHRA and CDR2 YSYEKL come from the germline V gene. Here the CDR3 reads CASSQDGGGYYGYTF. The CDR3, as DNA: TGCGCCAGCAGCCAAGATGGGGGAGGGTACTATGGCTACACCTTC.

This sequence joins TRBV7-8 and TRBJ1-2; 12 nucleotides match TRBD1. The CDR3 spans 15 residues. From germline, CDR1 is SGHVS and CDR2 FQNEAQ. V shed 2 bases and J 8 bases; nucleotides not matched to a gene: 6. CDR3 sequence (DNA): TGTGCCAGCAGCTTATCGAGCGGGACAGGGGGCGGCTACACCTTC. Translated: CASSLSSGTGGGYTF.

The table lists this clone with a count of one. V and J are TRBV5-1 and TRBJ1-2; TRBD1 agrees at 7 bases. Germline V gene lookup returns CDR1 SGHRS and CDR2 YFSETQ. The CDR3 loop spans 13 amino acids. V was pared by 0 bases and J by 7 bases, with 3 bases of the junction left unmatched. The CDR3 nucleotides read TGCGCCAGCAGCTTGGGACAGGGTGGTGGCTACACCTTC. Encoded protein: CASSLGQGGGYTF.

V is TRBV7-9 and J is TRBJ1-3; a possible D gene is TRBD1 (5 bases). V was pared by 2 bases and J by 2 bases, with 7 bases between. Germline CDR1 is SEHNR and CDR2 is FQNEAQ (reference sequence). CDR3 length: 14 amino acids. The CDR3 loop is CASSLWGAGNTIYF. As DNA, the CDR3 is TGTGCCAGCAGCTTATGGGGGGCTGGAAACACCATATATTTT.

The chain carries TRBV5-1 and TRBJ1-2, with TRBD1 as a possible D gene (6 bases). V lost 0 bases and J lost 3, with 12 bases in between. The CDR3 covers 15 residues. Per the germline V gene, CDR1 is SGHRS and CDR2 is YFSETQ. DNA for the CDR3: TGCGCCAGCAGCTTGGCCAACAGGGTGGACTATGGCTACACCTTC. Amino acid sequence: CASSLANRVDYGYTF.

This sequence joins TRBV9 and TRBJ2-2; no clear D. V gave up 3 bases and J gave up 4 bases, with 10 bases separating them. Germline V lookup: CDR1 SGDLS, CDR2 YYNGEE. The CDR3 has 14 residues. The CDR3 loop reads CASSARQTTGELFF. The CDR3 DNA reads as TGTGCCAGCAGCGCACGACAAACCACCGGGGAGCTGTTTTTT.